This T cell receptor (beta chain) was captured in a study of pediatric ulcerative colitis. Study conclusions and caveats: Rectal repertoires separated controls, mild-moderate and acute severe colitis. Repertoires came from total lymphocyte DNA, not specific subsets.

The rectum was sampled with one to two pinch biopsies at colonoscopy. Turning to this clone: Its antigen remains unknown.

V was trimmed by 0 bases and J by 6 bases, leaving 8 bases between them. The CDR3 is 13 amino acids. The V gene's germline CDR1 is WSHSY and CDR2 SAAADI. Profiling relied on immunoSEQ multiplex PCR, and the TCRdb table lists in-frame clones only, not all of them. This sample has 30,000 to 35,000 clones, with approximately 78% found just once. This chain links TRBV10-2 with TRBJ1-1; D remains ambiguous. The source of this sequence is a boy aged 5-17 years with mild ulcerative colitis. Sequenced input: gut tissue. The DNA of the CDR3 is TGCGCCAGCAGTGAGTCATCGTACCCTGAAGCTTTCTTT. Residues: CASSESSYPEAFF.